Below are 13 T cell receptor beta chains sequenced from a single sample in a study of cytomegalovirus exposure and HLA in healthy donors (TCRdb year 2017). Library creation used the immunoSEQ multiplex PCR assay. For the multiplex PCR, a mixture combining 60 forward primers for TCR Vbeta segments and 13 reverse primers for TCR Jbeta segments was used. In TCRdb, the immuneACCESS table is reduced to in-frame sequences with V and J assigned. These tables do not hold every clone; where another copy was compared, an unresolved V gene accounts for under half, and the others remain unexplained. The sample table lists about 150,000 clones, 50% to 75% of them with a count of one. The top ten clonotypes cover approximately 6.5% of the sample. The sequencing sample was made of PBMCs. The receptor set was obtained from a woman in her sixties or seventies in good health and CMV-seropositive.

V and J are TRBV11-3 and TRBJ2-2; possible D gene TRBD2, 5 bases. V dropped 3 bases and J dropped 7 bases, with 6 bases sitting between them. The CDR3 is 12 residues long. Germline V CDR1 and CDR2: SGHNT, YENEEA. The CDR3 region has the DNA TGTGCCAGCAGCTTCGGGGTCGGGGAGCTGTTTTTT. It translates to CASSFGVGELFF.

The CDR3, as DNA: TGTGCCAGCAGCTTGGCCTACAGTGCTAACTATGGCTACACCTTC. This sequence encodes CASSLAYSANYGYTF. This rearrangement joins TRBV5-5 to TRBJ1-2; no reliable D call. V was pared by 0 bases and J by 0 bases, with 9 bases between. Germline V gene lookup returns CDR1 SGHKS and CDR2 YYEKEE (reference sequence). The CDR3 has 15 amino acids. Complete variable domain (other parts from reference TRBV5-5 and TRBJ1-2): DAGVTQSPTHLIKTRGQQVTLRCSPISGHKSVSWYQQVLGQGPQFIFQYYEKEERGRGNFPDRFSARQFPNYSSELNVNALLLGDSALYLCASSLAYSANYGYTFGSGTRLTVV.

The rearrangement uses TRBV9 and TRBJ1-2, with D possibly matching TRBD1 (6 bases). The CDR3 consists of 13 residues. Trimming cost V 0 bases and J 7 bases, with 10 bases left between them. CDR1 is SGDLS and CDR2 is YYNGEE in the germline V gene. The CDR3 sequence is CASSVVQGSGYTF. The CDR3 DNA follows: TGTGCCAGCAGCGTAGTACAGGGTTCTGGCTACACCTTC.

The genes are TRBV5-5 and TRBJ1-1, with a weak D call TRBD1 (5 bases). CDR3 length equals 13 residues. CDR1 is SGHKS, CDR2 YYEKEE, per germline (reference sequence). Trimming cost V 5 bases and J 5 bases, with 13 bases left between them. The DNA of the CDR3 is TGTGCCAGCAGTTCCACCCAGGGAACTGAAGCTTTCTTT. Encoded protein: CASSSTQGTEAFF. Using reference TRBV5-5 and TRBJ1-1 for the parts outside the CDR3, the full variable domain is DAGVTQSPTHLIKTRGQQVTLRCSPISGHKSVSWYQQVLGQGPQFIFQYYEKEERGRGNFPDRFSARQFPNYSSELNVNALLLGDSALYLCASSSTQGTEAFFGQGTRLTVV.

This clone was counted a few times. CDR3 nucleotide sequence: TGTGCCAGTAGTTTATCTAGCGGGAGTGTAACCGGAGAGACCCAGTACTTC. Protein: CASSLSSGSVTGETQYF. The chain carries TRBV19 and TRBJ2-5; 10 bases match TRBD2. CDR3 length: 17 residues. CDR1 is LNHDA, CDR2 SQIVND, per germline (reference sequence). With 5 bases clipped from V and 4 bases from J, the junction kept 13 bases outside the gene matches.

The V gene is TRBV21-1, the J gene TRBJ2-3; the table's TRBD2 call for D was not verified on the DNA. TRBV21-1 is a listed pseudogene. This CDR3 is built from 12 residues. The CDR3, as DNA: TGTGCCAGCAGCACGGGGGGAGATACGCAGTATTTT. Translated, it gives CASSTGGDTQYF.

This clone was observed a handful of times. The V gene is TRBV4-3, the J gene TRBJ2-3; D is ambiguous. V was pared by 0 bases and J by 9 bases, with 7 bases between. Looked up from germline, CDR1 is LGHNA and CDR2 is YSLEER. The CDR3 runs to 12 residues. CDR3: CASSQDKETQYF. Here the CDR3 DNA reads TGCGCCAGCAGCCAAGACAAAGAGACGCAGTATTTT.

This clone was counted once. The CDR3 region has the DNA TGTGCCTGGAGTGTACAGGGGAGCTATGGCTACACCTTC. Its protein is CAWSVQGSYGYTF. The V and J genes are TRBV30 and TRBJ1-2; 7 nucleotides line up with TRBD1. The germline V gene has CDR1 GTSNPN and CDR2 SVGIG (reference sequence). The CDR3 extends over 13 amino acids. The V and J ends lost 0 bases and 4 bases, in that order; junction bases with no gene match: 2.

The CDR3 region is CASSLDPGQRNTEAFF. The CDR3 coding sequence is TGTGCCAGCAGCTTAGACCCGGGACAAAGGAACACTGAAGCTTTCTTT. The rearrangement links TRBV5-6 to TRBJ1-1; possibly TRBD1 for D (6 bases). V dropped 2 bases and J dropped 1 base, with 15 bases sitting between them. Germline values: CDR1 SGHDT, CDR2 YYEEEE. The CDR3 length is 16 residues.

The chain is built from TRBV30 and TRBJ1-1, with D perhaps TRBD1 (5 bases). The CDR3 contains 12 residues. V was trimmed by 4 bases and J by 6 bases, leaving 12 bases between them. Germline CDR1 is GTSNPN and CDR2 is SVGIG (reference sequence). CDR3 sequence: CAWTGTHPEAFF. CDR3 in DNA: TGTGCCTGGACCGGGACTCACCCTGAAGCTTTCTTT. The full variable domain, rest sourced from reference TRBV30 and TRBJ1-1, is SQTIHQWPATLVQPVGSPLSLECTVEGTSNPNLYWYRQAAGRGLQLLFYSVGIGQISSEVPQNLSASRPQDRQFILSSKKLLLSDSGFYLCAWTGTHPEAFFGQGTRLTVV.

This clone was observed once. The chain carries TRBV18 and TRBJ2-5, with TRBD2 matching 7 bases. CDR3 length equals 17 residues. CDR1 is KGHSH and CDR2 is LQKENI in the germline V gene. V trimming: 2 bases; J trimming: 5 bases; junction bases outside the gene matches: 14. In DNA form, the CDR3 reads TGTGCCAGCTCACCAAGAATAATGAGCGGGATTGGGGAGACCCAGTACTTC. Amino acid sequence: CASSPRIMSGIGETQYF.

This clone was seen just once. This chain joins TRBV27 and TRBJ2-3, with TRBD2 matching 12 bases. Germline CDR1 MNHEY, CDR2 SMNVEV (reference sequence). This CDR3 region has 21 residues. The V gene end was trimmed by 5 bases and the J gene end by 5 bases; junction bases not matched to a gene: 23. The CDR3 loop is CASSPLGAGASGRAGIDTQYF. The CDR3 DNA sequence: TGTGCCAGCAGTCCCCTAGGCGCGGGGGCTAGCGGGAGGGCCGGGATAGATACGCAGTATTTT.

The genes are TRBV1 and TRBJ1-5. TRBV1 is shown as a pseudogene. The CDR3 covers 14 residues. The CDR3 region has the DNA TGCACCAGCAGCCAGGATCGGGACAATCAGCCCCAGCATTTT. It codes for CTSSQDRDNQPQHF.